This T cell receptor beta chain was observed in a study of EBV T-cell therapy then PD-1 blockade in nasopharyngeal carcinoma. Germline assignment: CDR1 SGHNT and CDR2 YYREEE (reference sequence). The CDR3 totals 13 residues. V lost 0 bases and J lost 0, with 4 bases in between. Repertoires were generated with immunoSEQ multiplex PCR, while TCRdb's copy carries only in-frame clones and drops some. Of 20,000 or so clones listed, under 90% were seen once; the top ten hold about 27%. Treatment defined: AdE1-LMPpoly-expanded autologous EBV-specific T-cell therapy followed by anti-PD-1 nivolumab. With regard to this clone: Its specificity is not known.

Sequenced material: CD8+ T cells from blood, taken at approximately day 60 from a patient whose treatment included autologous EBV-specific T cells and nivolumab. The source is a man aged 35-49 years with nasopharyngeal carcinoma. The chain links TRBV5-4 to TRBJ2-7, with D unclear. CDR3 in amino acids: CASSLGNSYEQYF. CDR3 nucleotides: TGTGCCAGCAGCTTGGGCAACTCCTACGAGCAGTACTTC.